This T cell receptor (beta chain) was obtained from a study of PD-L1 blockade in urothelial cancer. This clone was seen only once. TCRdb keeps only in-frame clones here, not all; method: immunoSEQ multiplex PCR. Of under 40,000 clones in the sample, roughly nine tenths were seen once. Time point reported: peripheral blood 6 weeks after treatment start. Germline V lookup: CDR1 MNHNY, CDR2 SVGAGI (reference sequence). The CDR3 is made up of 16 amino acids. V lost 8 bases and J lost 4; bases outside the gene matches: 17. The chain has TRBV6-6 and TRBJ2-7; 7 nucleotides match TRBD1. The sequencing used PBMCs, collected around atezolizumab (anti-PD-L1) treatment. The source of this sequence is a man older than 75 with urothelial cancer. The CDR3 loop is CASAEGVTGTMYEQYF. CDR3 coding DNA: TGTGCCAGCGCCGAAGGGGTGACAGGGACGATGTACGAGCAGTACTTC.